These T cell receptor beta chains were read from a single sample in a study of cytomegalovirus exposure and HLA in healthy donors. Some clones are missing from TCRdb's copy, which holds only in-frame ones; the method was immunoSEQ multiplex PCR. The repertoire holds 80,000 to 95,000 clones, with approximately 63% as singletons. The specimen was PBMCs. The receptors derive from a woman in her 30s in good health and CMV-seronegative. CDR3s include the opening cysteine and the closing phenylalanine or tryptophan. A D gene is named only where the DNA matches it firmly. Clone size is not always given. Where it is, it says once, few, many or a class for expanded clones.

. TRBJ2-7 TRBV19 TRBD1 CATRQGAGEQYF TGTGCCACCAGACAGGGGGCCGGCGAGCAGTACTTC
. TRBJ2-1 TRBV10-2 . CASRKTSYNEQFF TGCGCCAGCAGGAAGACTTCCTACAATGAGCAGTTCTTC
few TRBJ1-2 TRBV5-1 TRBD1 CASSRGTAANYGYTF TGCGCCAGCAGCAGAGGGACAGCGGCTAACTATGGCTACACCTTC
few TRBJ2-7 TRBV30 . CAWRVTVTYEQYF TGTGCCTGGAGGGTGACAGTTACCTACGAGCAGTACTTC
. TRBJ2-1 TRBV19 TRBD2 CASTESGAYNEQFF TGTGCCAGTACTGAGAGCGGGGCTTACAATGAGCAGTTCTTC
. TRBJ1-4 TRBV29-1 . CSVAGTRNEKLFF TGCAGCGTTGCTGGGACACGAAATGAAAAACTGTTTTTT
. TRBJ2-7 TRBV7-2 . CASSFPGDPEQYF TGTGCCAGCAGCTTCCCAGGGGATCCCGAGCAGTACTTC
. TRBJ1-1 TRBV19 TRBD1 CASSMTGGPTEAFF TGTGCCAGTAGTATGACAGGGGGCCCCACTGAAGCTTTCTTT
. TRBJ1-5 TRBV15 TRBD1 CATSRAKGTENQPQHF TGTGCCACCAGCAGAGCAAAAGGGACAGAGAATCAGCCCCAGCATTTT
. TRBJ2-5 TRBV10-2 . CASSPHEETQYF TGCGCCAGCAGTCCCCATGAGGAGACCCAGTACTTC
few TRBJ2-3 TRBV5-1 . CASRTSTDTQYF TGCGCCAGCAGGACTAGCACAGATACGCAGTATTTT
. TRBJ2-1 TRBV5-6 TRBD2 CASSLGLAGGYNEQFF TGTGCCAGCAGCTTGGGACTAGCGGGTGGTTACAATGAGCAGTTCTTC
. TRBJ1-1 TRBV6-5 TRBD1 CASSSWDRATEAFF TGTGCCAGCAGTTCCTGGGACAGGGCCACTGAAGCTTTCTTT
few TRBJ2-7 TRBV5-5 TRBD2 CASRLAGGSEHEQYF TGTGCCAGCAGGCTGGCGGGGGGAAGTGAGCACGAGCAGTACTTC
. TRBJ1-5 TRBV6-6 TRBD1 CASSARDSYNQPQHF TGTGCCAGCAGTGCCCGGGACAGCTACAATCAGCCCCAGCATTTT
. TRBJ1-2 TRBV23-1 TRBD1 CASSFRTGEDSNYGYTF TGCGCCAGCAGTTTCCGGACAGGGGAGGATAGTAACTATGGCTACACCTTC
. TRBJ2-3 TRBV7-6 TRBD2 CASSLGGGARRTDTQYF TGTGCCAGCAGCTTAGGCGGGGGGGCCCGCCGCACAGATACGCAGTATTTT
once TRBJ2-5 TRBV5-5 TRBD2 CASSLSGAETQYF TGTGCCAGCAGCTTGAGCGGGGCGGAGACCCAGTACTTC
. TRBJ2-1 TRBV10-1 TRBD2 CASSESIGTSGTSEQFF TGCGCCAGCAGTGAGTCGATAGGGACTAGCGGGACCAGCGAGCAGTTCTTC
once TRBJ1-2 TRBV27 . CASSSDNNYGYTF TGTGCCAGCAGTTCGGACAATAACTATGGCTACACCTTC
. TRBJ2-7 TRBV18 TRBD1 CASAPTGAYEQYF TGTGCCAGCGCGCCGACAGGGGCCTACGAGCAGTACTTC
. TRBJ2-3 TRBV9 . CASSVSIRTFSTDTQYF TGTGCCAGCAGCGTATCTATACGGACTTTCAGCACAGATACGCAGTATTTT
few TRBJ2-7 TRBV6-5 TRBD1 CASRRTGFYEQYF TGTGCCAGCAGGAGGACAGGGTTCTACGAGCAGTACTTC